Listed below are T cell receptor beta chains from one sample, sequenced in a study of cytomegalovirus exposure and HLA in healthy donors. Using immunoSEQ multiplex PCR, the repertoire was profiled, and TCRdb retains in-frame clones only, with some absent. This table holds some 110,000 clones. Sequencing was performed on PBMCs. The receptors shown here come from a man in his thirties or forties in good health and CMV-seronegative. Each CDR3 is given with its conserved first and last residue. A D gene is named only where the DNA matches it firmly.

j_call,cdr3_length,v_call,d_call,cdr3_aa,cdr3_nt
TRBJ1-3,17,TRBV5-1,TRBD1,CASSLGQDRFSGNTIYF,TGCGCCAGCAGCTTGGGTCAGGACAGGTTCTCTGGAAACACCATATATTTT
TRBJ1-5,14,TRBV7-8,.,CASSLGIDYQPQHF,TGTGCCAGCAGCTTAGGGATCGACTATCAGCCCCAGCATTTT
TRBJ2-3,20,TRBV18,TRBD2,CASSPGTGSSSGGASDTQYF,TGTGCCAGCTCACCCGGGACGGGTTCCTCGAGCGGGGGGGCCTCAGATACGCAGTATTTT
TRBJ2-1,14,TRBV7-9,.,CASSPTIQNNEQFF,TGTGCCAGCAGCCCAACGATACAGAACAATGAGCAGTTCTTC
TRBJ2-3,15,TRBV7-3,TRBD2,CASSYGTSGGDTQYF,TGTGCCAGCAGCTACGGGACTAGCGGGGGCGATACGCAGTATTTT
TRBJ1-5,17,TRBV28,TRBD1,CASRENRGLKGNQPQHF,TGTGCCAGCAGAGAGAACAGGGGGCTTAAGGGCAATCAGCCCCAGCATTTT
TRBJ1-2,15,TRBV5-1,TRBD1,CASSLGTGSNYGYTF,TGCGCCAGCAGCTTGGGGACAGGAAGTAACTATGGCTACACCTTC
TRBJ2-7,13,TRBV7-2,.,CASSLERSREQYF,TGTGCCAGCAGCTTAGAACGGTCTCGTGAGCAGTACTTC
TRBJ2-7,14,TRBV9,TRBD1,CASSVRDRGLEQYF,TGTGCCAGCAGCGTAAGGGACAGGGGCCTCGAGCAGTACTTC
TRBJ2-1,13,TRBV19,.,CASNPTTGNEQFF,TGTGCCAGTAACCCTACCACGGGGAATGAGCAGTTCTTC
TRBJ2-3,16,TRBV23-1,.,CASSHRWDIPPDTQYF,TGCGCCAGCAGTCATCGATGGGACATCCCCCCAGATACGCAGTATTTT
TRBJ1-5,16,TRBV7-2,.,CASSLEPGLGNQPQHF,TGTGCCAGCAGCTTAGAACCAGGGCTTGGCAATCAGCCCCAGCATTTT
TRBJ1-1,16,TRBV14,TRBD1,CASSQDQGQVLTEAFF,TGTGCCAGCAGCCAAGATCAAGGACAGGTCCTCACTGAAGCTTTCTTT
TRBJ2-3,15,TRBV5-1,.,CASSLANRDTDTQYF,TGCGCCAGCAGCTTGGCCAACAGGGACACAGATACGCAGTATTTT
TRBJ2-2,14,TRBV7-8,.,CASSSGGRTGELFF,TGTGCCAGCAGCTCAGGAGGGCGCACCGGGGAGCTGTTTTTT
TRBJ1-2,15,TRBV7-2,.,CASSPSSVSGYGYTF,TGTGCCAGCAGCCCGAGCTCGGTCTCGGGCTATGGCTACACCTTC
TRBJ1-2,16,TRBV7-2,.,CASSLEVYGQGNSYTF,TGCGCCAGCAGCTTAGAGGTATATGGTCAGGGAAATAGCTACACCTTC